This TCR beta chain was captured by sequencing in a study of cytomegalovirus exposure and HLA in healthy donors. On the study more broadly: Samples from HLA-typed donors yielded about 85 million unique TCRs in an early data release. Findings of the study overall: Cytomegalovirus status was reportedly diagnosed by the classifier with high specificity and sensitivity. V- and J-gene trimming of TCR beta was linked (in a later analysis) to a missense DCLRE1C variant.

The CDR3 extends over 16 amino acids. Germline V gene data show CDR1 as SNHLY and CDR2 as FYNNEI. Trimming left V 1 base short and J 0 bases short, with 7 bases between. Points on this clone: Its matching antigen is unknown.

These donors counted as nominally healthy when sampled, but unrecorded immune exposures were likely. The PCR employed 60 Vbeta primers together with 13 Jbeta primers. Some clones are missing from TCRdb's copy, which holds only in-frame ones; the method was immunoSEQ multiplex PCR. The table includes around 150,000 clones, roughly 80% detected once. This sequence originates from a woman aged 40 to 49 in good health and CMV-seropositive. The V gene is TRBV2, the J gene TRBJ2-6, with D perhaps TRBD2 (5 bases). The sample was PBMCs. In DNA form, the CDR3 reads TGTGCCAGCAGTGAAGGGGGAGTCTCTGGGGCCAACGTCCTGACTTTC. This codes for CASSEGGVSGANVLTF. Full variable domain (remainder filled in from reference TRBV2 and TRBJ2-6): EPEVTQTPSHQVTQMGQEVILRCVPISNHLYFYWYRQILGQKVEFLVSFYNNEISEKSEIFDDQFSVERPDGSNFTLKIRSTKLEDSAMYFCASSEGGVSGANVLTFGAGSRLTVL.